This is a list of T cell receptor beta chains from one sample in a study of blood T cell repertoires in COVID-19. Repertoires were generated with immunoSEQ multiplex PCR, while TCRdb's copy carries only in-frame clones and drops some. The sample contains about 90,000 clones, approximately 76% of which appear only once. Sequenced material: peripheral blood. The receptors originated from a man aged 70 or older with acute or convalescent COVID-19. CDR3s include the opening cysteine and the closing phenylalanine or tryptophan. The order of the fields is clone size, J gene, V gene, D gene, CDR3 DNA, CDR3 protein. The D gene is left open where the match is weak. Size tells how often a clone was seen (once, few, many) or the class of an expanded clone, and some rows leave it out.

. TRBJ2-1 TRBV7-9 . TGTGCCAGCAGCCCACCCTTGGCAGGGTCTGATGAGCAGTTCTTC CASSPPLAGSDEQFF
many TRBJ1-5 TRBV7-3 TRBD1 TGTGCCACCGAACCGGGACAGGGCAATCAGCCCCAGCATTTT CATEPGQGNQPQHF
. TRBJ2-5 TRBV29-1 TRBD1 TGCAGCGTTGAAGATCGGACAGGGGTGGAGACCCAGTACTTC CSVEDRTGVETQYF
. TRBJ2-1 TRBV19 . TGTGCCAGTAGTATAATCAGGGGAGATGAGCAGTTCTTC CASSIIRGDEQFF
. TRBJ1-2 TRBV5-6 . TGTGCCAGCAGCTTGGAGGCACAGGGCTATGGCTACACCTTC CASSLEAQGYGYTF
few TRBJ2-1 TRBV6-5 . TGTGCCAGCAGTTCCTTTAGCGCGAATGAGCAGTTCTTC CASSSFSANEQFF
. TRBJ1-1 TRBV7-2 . TGTGCCAGCAGCTTATTCCAGGGGACTAGTGAAGCTTTCTTT CASSLFQGTSEAFF
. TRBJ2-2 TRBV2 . TGTGCCAGCAGTACGCAGGGGAACACCGGGGAGCTGTTTTTT CASSTQGNTGELFF
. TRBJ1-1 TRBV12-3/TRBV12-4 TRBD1 TGTGCCAGCAGCCGGGACAGGGAAGCTTTCTTT CASSRDREAFF
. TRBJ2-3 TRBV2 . TGTGCCAGCAGTGGGAGGGGGGACTATGTTGAAGATACGCAGTATTTT CASSGRGDYVEDTQYF
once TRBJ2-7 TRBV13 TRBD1 TGTGCCAGCAGCCTAACAGGGGACGCTTCCTACGAGCAGTACTTC CASSLTGDASYEQYF
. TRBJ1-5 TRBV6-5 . TGTGCCAGGAGATTACGTCAGCCCCAGCATTTT CARRLRQPQHF
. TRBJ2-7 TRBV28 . TGTGCCAGCCAAGACAGTCGCACCTACGAGCAGTACTTC CASQDSRTYEQYF
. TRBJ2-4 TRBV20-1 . TGCAGTGCTAGTATCCTGAACATTCAGTACTTC CSASILNIQYF
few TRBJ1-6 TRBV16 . TGTGCCAGCAGCCAATCCGGGACACTAATCCACTTT CASSQSGTLIHF
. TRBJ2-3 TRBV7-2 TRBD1 TGTGCCAGCAGCCCAGCAGGGACAGGGTTCCCAGATACGCAGTATTTT CASSPAGTGFPDTQYF
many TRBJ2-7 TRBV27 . TGTGCCAGCAGTTTTGGTCAGGGGCTTGGGGAGCAGTACTTC CASSFGQGLGEQYF
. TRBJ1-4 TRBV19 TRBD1 TGTGCCAGTACCGCGGACAGGTTAGGACCTAATGAAAAACTGTTTTTT CASTADRLGPNEKLFF
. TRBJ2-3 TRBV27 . TGTGCCAGCAGTTTCGGGCTAGCTCTCACAGATACGCAGTATTTT CASSFGLALTDTQYF
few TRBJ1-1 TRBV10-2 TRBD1 TGCGCCAGCAGGACCCTTCCGGGACAGGGCGGCTACACTGAAGCTTTCTTT CASRTLPGQGGYTEAFF
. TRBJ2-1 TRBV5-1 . TGCGCCAGCAGCTTGGACTCGGGGGTTTACAATGAGCAGTTCTTC CASSLDSGVYNEQFF
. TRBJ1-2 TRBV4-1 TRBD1 TGCGCCAGCAGCCAGGAAGACAGGGAATACTATGGCTACACCTTC CASSQEDREYYGYTF
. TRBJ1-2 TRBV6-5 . TGTGCCAGCAGCAGGGGCAGGGGAAAGGACTATGGCTACACCTTC CASSRGRGKDYGYTF
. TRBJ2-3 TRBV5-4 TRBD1 TGTGCCAGCAGCTTAAAGGGGGCCGGAGATACGCAGTATTTT CASSLKGAGDTQYF